This TCR beta chain derives from a study of blood T cells in healthy people across ages. Across the whole study: About one barcoded beta molecule per two T cells came from capture by template switching.

Through a sample-barcoded 5' primer and a J-beta primer mix, a second PCR was run for roughly 7 to 11 cycles. TCRdb re-analysed the 5' RACE reads in MiXCR, keeping a single row per CDR3 protein. In the table there are about 1.8 million distinct CDR3 sequences, about 50% of which are singletons. Study conclusions and caveats: Higher naive T cell percentage went strongly together with higher TCR beta diversity. It was not possible, with unsorted PBMCs, to conclusively compare naive and antigen-experienced cells.

Donation came from healthy Caucasian individuals in Russia who were aged about 6 to 100. To note about this clonotype: Its antigen is not identified.

Trimming took 7 bases from V and 7 from J; bases not matched to a gene: 12. Per the germline V gene, CDR1 is MDHEN and CDR2 is SYDVKM. This CDR3 is 14 amino acids long. The V gene is TRBV28, the J gene TRBJ1-2; 7 positions agree with TRBD1. The sequencing sample was made of blood. The origin of this receptor is a woman in her thirties or forties in good health. The CDR3, as DNA: TGTGCCAGCACATCGGTCGACAGGGCGGGTGGCTACACCTTC. The encoded protein is CASTSVDRAGGYTF.